This TCR beta chain was found in a study of T cell changes during pregnancy in multiple sclerosis. This clone was observed once. TCRdb's table, derived via immunoSEQ multiplex PCR, lists solely in-frame clones and lacks some. Among about 29,000 clones listed, 75% to 90% were seen once. Germline CDR1 and CDR2: SGHTA and FQGTGA. CDR3 length: 16 residues. The junction had 7 bases not matched to a gene; V was cut back by 5 bases and J by 3 bases. The source of this sequence is a female donor with multiple sclerosis, enrolled in a pregnancy study. The specimen comprised CD8+ T cells from peripheral blood mononuclear cells, sampled after pregnancy. This chain joins TRBV7-3 and TRBJ2-7; 13 bases match TRBD2. The CDR3 spells CASSPNGLAGDYEQYF. The CDR3, as DNA: TGTGCCAGCAGCCCCAATGGACTAGCGGGGGACTACGAGCAGTACTTC.